This record covers a single TCR beta chain. This clone was recorded once. Its recognized antigen is unknown. Qualities for individual bases were not recorded, and no much larger clone is one base off. The sample belongs to a study of control samples from healthy donors and cancer patients (dated by TCRdb to 2020 to 2022). Library prep was done by the immunoSEQ multiplex PCR assay. TCRdb retrieved this table from immuneACCESS and kept in-frame rearrangements only. Not all clones are present; in checked studies, unresolved V genes account for under half, and no reason is known for the remainder. Across this sample there are about 120,000 clones, with roughly 88% seen only once. The ten top clones hold roughly 3.3% of the sample. Sequenced sample: blood. The TCR originated in a man aged 35-49 years in good health.

The DNA sequence is TGTGCCAGCAGCTCGACGGAGAATCAGCCCCAGCATTTT. Its translation is CASSSTENQPQHF. Recombination joined TRBV7-2 with TRBJ1-5; the D gene assignment is ambiguous. The CDR3 runs 13 residues from the cysteine to the phenylalanine. Just the 39-base CDR3 DNA is kept, in frame starting at base 1. The germline V gene specifies SGHTA as CDR1 and FQGNSA as CDR2. V and J lose 4 bases and 4 bases, and a span of 8 bases separates them.